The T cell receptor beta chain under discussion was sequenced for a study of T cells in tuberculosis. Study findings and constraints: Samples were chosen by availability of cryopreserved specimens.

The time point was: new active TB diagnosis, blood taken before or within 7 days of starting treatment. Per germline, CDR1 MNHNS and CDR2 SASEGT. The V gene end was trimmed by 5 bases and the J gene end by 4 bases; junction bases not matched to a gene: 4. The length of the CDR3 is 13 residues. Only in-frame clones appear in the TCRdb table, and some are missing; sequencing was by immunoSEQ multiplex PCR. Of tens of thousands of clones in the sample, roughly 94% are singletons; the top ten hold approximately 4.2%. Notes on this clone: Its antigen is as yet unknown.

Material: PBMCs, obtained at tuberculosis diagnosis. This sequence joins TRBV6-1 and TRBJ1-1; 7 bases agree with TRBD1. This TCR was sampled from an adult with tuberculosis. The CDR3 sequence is CASSRQGPTEAFF. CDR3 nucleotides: TGTGCCAGCAGTAGACAGGGTCCCACTGAAGCTTTCTTT.